This T cell receptor (beta chain) is from a study of T cell repertoires in aging, cancer and after chemotherapy. TCR beta rearrangements were amplified from peripheral blood genomic DNA. This clonotype is labeled large. Multiplex touch-down PCR with TRB-A/B primers amplified rearranged V-D-J TRB sequences. TCRdb processed the multiplex PCR reads anew with MiXCR; each CDR3 protein has one entry. The profile shows around 740 distinct CDR3 sequences, roughly half of them singletons. The specimen sequenced was blood. This TCR was recovered from a human donor with a blood cancer.

The CDR3 DNA reads TGTGCCAGCGGAAACGGAGTCTACGAGCAGTACTTC. This encodes CASGNGVYEQYF. The chain has TRBV6-5 and TRBJ2-7; D is unresolved. The CDR3 runs 12 residues. V lost 8 bases to trimming and J lost 3 bases, with 11 bases between them. CDR1 is MNHEY, CDR2 SVGAGI, per germline.